This record concerns one T cell receptor (beta chain) sequence. Its antigen is not identified. Compared with germline, one end of the junction differs, possibly owing to a read error. Germline V lookup: CDR1 SGHAT, CDR2 FQNNGV. This CDR3 is built from 15 residues. Measured with immunoSEQ multiplex PCR; TCRdb has only the in-frame clones, and not every one. This sample has about 16,000 clones, with under 95% found just once. This specimen belongs to a study of circulating and synovial CD4+ cells in juvenile arthritis. Findings and limits, study-wide: Compared with bulk blood, circulating pathogenic-like lymphocytes shared substantially more CDR3 sequences with synovial T cells.

V usage is TRBV11-2 and J usage is TRBJ2-7; TRBD2 might be the D (6 bases). This sequence was found in a human donor with juvenile idiopathic arthritis. The material sequenced was CD4+ T cells from blood. Written as DNA, the CDR3 is TGTGCCACCAGCAATTTTTGGGATGGAGGGTACGAGCAGTACTTC. Amino acids: CATSNFWDGGYEQYF.